These 10 T cell receptor beta chains originate from one sample sequenced in a study of response to subunit inactivated influenza vaccine. TCRdb itself ran the RT-PCR reads through MiXCR, one entry per CDR3 protein. The sample lists roughly 670,000 distinct CDR3 sequences; around 15% were seen once. Sequencing used PBMCs from blood, obtained 14 days before vaccination. The receptors here all came from a man aged 50 to 60 who received an inactivated influenza vaccine.

This chain uses TRBV7-2 with TRBJ1-3; D might be TRBD1 (5 bases). V was pared by 3 bases and J by 8 bases, with 8 bases between. From germline, CDR1 is SGHTA and CDR2 FQGNSA. The CDR3 loop spans 12 amino acids. CDR3 protein: CASSFRGDTIYF. Written as DNA, the CDR3 is TGTGCCAGCAGCTTTAGGGGCGACACCATATATTTT.

The chain is built from TRBV11-2 and TRBJ2-2; the D gene is possibly TRBD2 (5 bases). Trimming pared 1 base from V and 7 bases from J, leaving 13 bases between. The length of the CDR3 is 15 residues. Germline CDR1 and CDR2: SGHAT and FQNNGV. The CDR3: CASSLVSLVGGELFF. The CDR3, as DNA: TGTGCCAGCAGCTTAGTTTCACTAGTAGGCGGGGAGCTGTTTTTT.

The table lists this clonotype with many counts. J is TRBJ2-1 and V is TRBV27; 8 bases are a match to TRBD2. Trimming removed 5 bases from V and 7 bases from J; junction bases left unmatched: 13. The CDR3 is made up of 16 amino acids. The germline gives CDR1 MNHEY, CDR2 SMNVEV (reference sequence). CDR3 loop: CASSLRLARHGNEQFF. The CDR3 nucleotides are TGTGCCAGCAGTCTAAGACTAGCGCGCCATGGGAATGAGCAGTTCTTC.

This clonotype has a handful of counts. V and J are TRBV11-2 and TRBJ2-7; 9 bases are a match to TRBD1. Looked up from germline, CDR1 is SGHAT and CDR2 is FQNNGV. Trimming cost V 6 bases and J 6 bases; bases outside gene matches: 12. The CDR3 length is 15 residues. CDR3 sequence: CASRKNAGQGSEQYF. The CDR3, as DNA: TGTGCCAGCAGAAAAAACGCGGGACAGGGTAGCGAGCAGTACTTC.

The rearrangement joins TRBV6-1 to TRBJ2-5, with 8 bases that match TRBD2. The germline V gene has CDR1 MNHNS and CDR2 SASEGT. V was pared by 5 bases and J by 4 bases, with 12 bases of the junction left unmatched. The CDR3 sequence is 16 residues long. The CDR3: CASSSPAASGRETQYF. CDR3 coding DNA: TGTGCCAGCAGTAGCCCAGCGGCTAGCGGGCGAGAGACCCAGTACTTC.

This clonotype was counted only a few times. This chain links TRBV12-3 or TRBV12-4 with TRBJ1-2; TRBD1 matches at 10 bases. V lost 3 bases and J lost 8; bases outside the gene matches: 6. This CDR3 region has 14 residues. CDR3 bases: TGTGCCAGCAGTTTGATGACAGGGGGCAACGGCTACACCTTC. Protein: CASSLMTGGNGYTF.

The chain has TRBV25-1 and TRBJ2-5; 7 bases agree with TRBD1. CDR3 length equals 14 residues. Losses at the gene ends were 8 bases for V and 4 bases for J; bases not matched to a gene: 10. Germline V gives CDR1 MGHDK, CDR2 SYGVNS. CDR3 in DNA: TGTGCCAGCGGGGGACAGAGGTGGAGAGAGACCCAGTACTTC. Encoded protein: CASGGQRWRETQYF.

This clonotype was seen a few times. V gene TRBV4-1 combines with J gene TRBJ1-5; perhaps TRBD1 as D (6 bases). V gave up 6 bases and J gave up 4 bases, with 16 bases separating them. CDR1 MGHRA and CDR2 YSYEKL come from the germline V gene. The CDR3 spans 15 residues. For the CDR3, the DNA is TGCGCCAGCAGGCGGACAGTAATTGCGAATCAGCCCCAGCATTTT. Translating gives CASRRTVIANQPQHF.

This clonotype showed up just a few times. V is TRBV27 and J is TRBJ1-2; D gene ambiguous. CDR3 size: 14 residues. The V and J ends lost 5 bases and 4 bases respectively, with 14 bases between them. CDR1 is MNHEY and CDR2 is SMNVEV in the germline V gene (reference sequence). The CDR3 protein is CASSPLNWAYGYTF. The DNA of the CDR3 is TGTGCCAGCAGTCCCTTGAATTGGGCCTATGGCTACACCTTC.

The chain is built from TRBV4-2 and TRBJ2-5; unclear D gene. V dropped 0 bases and J dropped 1 base, with 6 bases sitting between them. CDR3 length equals 14 residues. Germline CDR1 is LGHNA and CDR2 is YNFKEQ. This CDR3 is CASSQDILQETQYF. In DNA form, the CDR3 reads TGTGCCAGCAGCCAAGATATACTCCAAGAGACCCAGTACTTC.